This T cell receptor (beta chain) was sequenced in a study of CD8 T cells in Susac syndrome. Regarding the study as a whole: The relatively small number of individuals in the TCR sequencing and HLA analysis was acknowledged by the study.

Germline assignment: CDR1 MDHEN and CDR2 SYDVKM. V shed 3 bases and J 9 bases; nucleotides not matched to a gene: 8. The CDR3 sequence is 15 residues long. RNA was extracted with the RNeasy kit, and a quantity of about 0.5 to 1 ug was reverse transcribed using random hexamers. The method of amplification for TCR beta CDR3 was immunoSEQ multiplex PCR, covering 54 Vbeta and 13 Jbeta. TCRdb re-derived calls from the immunoSEQ multiplex PCR reads in MiXCR, one entry per CDR3 protein. The table includes fewer than 350,000 distinct CDR3 sequences, roughly 85% detected once. A remark on this clonotype: As yet, its antigen is unknown.

Input material: CD8+ T cells from PBMCs. The sequence came from a human donor with multiple sclerosis. The chain is built from TRBV28 and TRBJ2-1, with 10 bases aligning to TRBD2. CDR3 loop: CASSFFSSGSSEQFF. In DNA, the CDR3 is TGTGCCAGCAGTTTTTTTTCTAGCGGGAGTTCTGAGCAGTTCTTC.